The 32 T cell receptor beta chains presented below share a single source sample, sequenced in a study of T cells after yellow fever vaccination. TCRdb fed the 5' RACE reads into MiXCR, producing one record per CDR3 protein. The profile shows 200,000 or so distinct CDR3 sequences, approximately 6.3% of them singletons. Sequences were derived from CD4+ T cells sorted from PBMCs, sampled on the day of the yellow fever booster vaccination. These receptors originate from a man between 25 and 39 years old who received the YFV17D yellow fever vaccine.

This clonotype has just a few counts. V and J are TRBV6-5 and TRBJ2-3; the match to TRBD2 covers 7 bases. V lost 0 bases, J lost 2 bases, and 5 bases stayed unmatched. CDR1 and CDR2 (germline): MNHEY, SVGAGI. CDR3 size: 16 residues. The CDR3 region has the DNA TGTGCCAGCAGTTACTCGGGGGGGACTTACACAGATACGCAGTATTTT. As protein: CASSYSGGTYTDTQYF.

The chain joins TRBV11-2 to TRBJ2-7; 12 nucleotides match TRBD2. Germline V gives CDR1 SGHAT, CDR2 FQNNGV. CDR3 length: 17 amino acids. Unmatched junction bases numbered 10, after V lost 3 bases and J lost 4 bases. The CDR3 loop reads CASSFSSSGRARYEQYF. The DNA for the CDR3 is TGTGCCAGCAGCTTTAGCTCTAGCGGGAGGGCCAGATACGAGCAGTACTTC.

This clonotype was picked up many times. V gene TRBV12-3 or TRBV12-4 combines with J gene TRBJ2-1; 8 nucleotides align to TRBD2. Losses at the gene ends were 0 bases for V and 6 bases for J; bases not matched to a gene: 4. The CDR3 consists of 15 residues. CDR3 DNA: TGTGCCAGCAGTTTAGCCGGGACTAGTGGCAATGAGCAGTTCTTC. The encoded protein is CASSLAGTSGNEQFF.

This clonotype was counted a few times. The chain carries TRBV5-1 and TRBJ1-3; the D gene is possibly TRBD1 (6 bases). V lost 4 bases and J 0 bases, leaving 11 bases between the germline ends. The CDR3 contains 15 residues. Germline V gene lookup returns CDR1 SGHRS and CDR2 YFSETQ. CDR3 bases: TGCGCCAGCAGCCGGGACAACCTCTCTGGAAACACCATATATTTT. As protein: CASSRDNLSGNTIYF.

Ten or more counts support this clonotype. This chain joins TRBV20-1 and TRBJ2-7; no clear D gene. The CDR3 length is 12 residues. Germline V gene lookup returns CDR1 DFQATT and CDR2 SNEGSKA (reference sequence). Trimming took 3 bases from V and 5 from J, leaving 11 bases between them. Written as DNA, the CDR3 is TGCAGTGCTAGGGAAGGGTCCAACGAGCAGTACTTC. It translates to CSAREGSNEQYF.

This clonotype showed up many times. V is TRBV12-3 or TRBV12-4 and J is TRBJ2-7; a possible D gene is TRBD2 (6 bases). Deletions cut 3 bases from V and 5 bases from J, with 17 bases between. The CDR3 contains 15 residues. The CDR3 sequence: CASSFDLEGSNEQYF. The CDR3, as DNA: TGTGCCAGCAGTTTTGACCTGGAGGGCTCTAACGAGCAGTACTTC.

This clonotype was observed a few times. This chain uses TRBV7-2 with TRBJ2-1; the match to TRBD1 covers 7 bases. V lost 5 bases to trimming and J lost 7 bases; unmatched junction nucleotides: 8. Germline V CDR1 and CDR2: SGHTA, FQGNSA. The CDR3 has 14 residues. The CDR3 loop is CASSGGQAWNEQFF. CDR3 nucleotide sequence: TGTGCCAGCAGCGGAGGACAGGCCTGGAATGAGCAGTTCTTC.

This clonotype appeared a few times. The gene calls are TRBV9 and TRBJ1-1; no reliable D call. The ends were cut back, 4 bases at V and 0 bases at J, with 13 bases in the middle. The CDR3 consists of 15 residues. Germline V gives CDR1 SGDLS, CDR2 YYNGEE. Here the CDR3 DNA reads TGTGCCAGCAGCCCCCTCGGCGCCGTGAACACTGAAGCTTTCTTT. Amino acids: CASSPLGAVNTEAFF.

The gene calls are TRBV18 and TRBJ2-2; tentative D call: TRBD2 (6 bases). Trimming left V 5 bases short and J 7 bases short, with 8 bases between. The CDR3 sequence is 12 residues long. Germline values: CDR1 KGHSH, CDR2 LQKENI. The DNA for the CDR3 is TGTGCCAGCTCATCGGGACTCGGGGAGCTGTTTTTT. It specifies CASSSGLGELFF.

In this sample, this clonotype turned up a few times. The chain links TRBV10-3 to TRBJ2-7, with TRBD1 matching over 10 bases. V was clipped by 3 bases and J by 2 bases; unmatched bases: 7. Germline values: CDR1 ENHRY, CDR2 SYGVKD. The CDR3 length is 16 residues. The CDR3 nucleotides read TGTGCCATCAGTGACTTCGACAGGGGGCTAGCCTACGAGCAGTACTTC. Its protein product is CAISDFDRGLAYEQYF.

The chain carries TRBV5-1 and TRBJ2-5, with a tentative D call TRBD1 (7 bases). Germline V gene sequence: CDR1 SGHRS, CDR2 YFSETQ. CDR3 length equals 15 residues. V was clipped by 8 bases and J by 1 base, with 18 bases between them. Here the CDR3 DNA reads TGCGCCAGTGACTCGGGGCAGGGGGGCCAAGAGACCCAGTACTTC. Its translation is CASDSGQGGQETQYF.

This clonotype has a count of ten or more. The chain links TRBV6-6 to TRBJ2-1; D unresolved. The germline V and J ends were trimmed by 2 bases and 6 bases, with 5 bases remaining between them. Looked up from germline, CDR1 is MNHNY and CDR2 is SVGAGI (reference sequence). The CDR3 is made up of 12 amino acids. In DNA, the CDR3 is TGTGCCAGCAGTTACGGAAGCAATGAGCAGTTCTTC. As protein: CASSYGSNEQFF.

This clonotype was recorded a few times. The J gene is TRBJ1-1, the V gene TRBV21-1; TRBD1 was called by the table and not checked on the DNA. TRBV21-1 is labeled a pseudogene. This CDR3 spans 16 amino acids. The CDR3 sequence is CASGKDRGPENTEAFF. The CDR3 DNA sequence: TGTGCCAGCGGTAAGGACAGGGGGCCGGAAAACACTGAAGCTTTCTTT.

A few counts support this clonotype. This sequence joins TRBV6-5 and TRBJ1-1, with D perhaps matching TRBD1 (5 bases). Germline CDR1 is MNHEY and CDR2 is SVGAGI. The germline V and J ends were trimmed by 2 bases and 9 bases, with 7 bases remaining between them. The CDR3 length is 11 residues. The CDR3 DNA reads TGTGCCAGCAGTTACGAGGGGAAAGCTTTCTTT. It is translated as CASSYEGKAFF.

This clonotype has at least ten counts. This sequence joins TRBV11-2 and TRBJ2-7; no definite D call. Between the trimmed V and J ends, which lost 5 bases and 8 bases, there was a span of 25 bases. The germline gives CDR1 SGHAT, CDR2 FQNNGV. CDR3 length equals 16 residues. This chain's CDR3 is CASSPRLSPETSKQYF. The CDR3 coding sequence is TGTGCCAGCAGCCCACGACTGTCCCCTGAGACATCTAAGCAGTACTTC. Complete variable domain (other parts from reference TRBV11-2 and TRBJ2-7): EAGVAQSPRYKIIEKRQSVAFWCNPISGHATLYWYQQILGQGPKLLIQFQNNGVVDDSQLPKDRFSAERLKGVDSTLKIQPAKLEDSAVYLCASSPRLSPETSKQYFGPGTRLTVT.

This clonotype was seen a handful of times. The chain carries TRBV6-1 and TRBJ1-1; D not certain. The CDR3 has 15 residues. Germline V CDR1 and CDR2: MNHNS, SASEGT. Between the trimmed V and J ends, which lost 6 bases and 1 base, there was a span of 15 bases. The CDR3 loop is CASRNPGTSNTEAFF. The CDR3 DNA sequence: TGTGCCAGCAGGAACCCCGGAACCTCGAACACTGAAGCTTTCTTT.

This clonotype was picked up a small number of times. The CDR3 DNA is TGCAGTGCCCCAGAAGCCTACGAGCAGTACTTC. This sequence encodes CSAPEAYEQYF. The chain carries TRBV20-1 and TRBJ2-7; D not certain. The V gene lost 6 bases and the J gene lost 2 bases, with 8 bases spanning the gap. Germline V gene sequence: CDR1 DFQATT, CDR2 SNEGSKA (reference sequence). CDR3 length: 11 residues.

The chain has TRBV5-6 and TRBJ1-5; D is unclear. The V gene lost 4 bases and the J gene lost 9 bases, with 11 bases spanning the gap. The CDR3 contains 12 residues. Germline CDR1 reads SGHDT; CDR2 reads YYEEEE. The CDR3 protein is CASSISEGPQHF. The CDR3 region has the DNA TGTGCCAGCAGCATATCGGAAGGGCCCCAGCATTTT. Based on the CDR3 plus reference TRBV5-6 and TRBJ1-5, the full variable domain is DAGVTQSPTHLIKTRGQQVTLRCSPKSGHDTVSWYQQALGQGPQFIFQYYEEEERQRGNFPDRFSGHQFPNYSSELNVNALLLGDSALYLCASSISEGPQHFGDGTRLSIL.

Details on this clonotype: The junction and the germline gene differ at one end; a read error may be behind it. The chain recombines TRBV4-3 with TRBJ2-3, with 9 bases aligning to TRBD2. The germline V gene encodes CDR1 LGHNA and CDR2 YSLEER. The CDR3 loop spans 16 amino acids. The CDR3 loop is CACSPRSSGRSDTQYF. The CDR3 DNA sequence: TGCGCCTGCAGCCCCCGTTCCAGCGGGAGGTCGGATACGCAGTATTTT.

This clonotype has more than one count but fewer than ten. DNA of the CDR3: TGCGCCAGCAGCTTGTTTACCGACACCGGGGAGCTGTTTTTT. Protein: CASSLFTDTGELFF. The genes are TRBV5-1 and TRBJ2-2; D is uncertain. Germline V gives CDR1 SGHRS, CDR2 YFSETQ. V shed 1 base and J shed 3 bases, with 7 bases lying between them. The CDR3 consists of 14 residues.

This clonotype was found a few times. The chain links TRBV4-3 to TRBJ2-5, with D possibly being TRBD2 (6 bases). Germline V gives CDR1 LGHNA, CDR2 YSLEER. This CDR3 spans 14 amino acids. The ends were cut back, 0 bases at V and 13 bases at J, with 18 bases in the middle. CDR3 DNA sequence: TGCGCCAGCAGCCAAGATCACTATCGGAGGGAAAGGTACTTC. It yields the protein CASSQDHYRRERYF.

The chain joins TRBV20-1 to TRBJ2-7; 11 bases match TRBD2. The CDR3 sequence is 14 residues long. V gave up 6 bases and J gave up 2 bases; unmatched junction bases: 6. In germline, CDR1 is DFQATT, CDR2 SNEGSKA (reference sequence). DNA of the CDR3: TGCAGTGCCACAACGGGACTAGCGGCCTACGAGCAGTACTTC. This encodes CSATTGLAAYEQYF.

V is TRBV14 and J is TRBJ2-1; 11 bases are shared with TRBD2. Germline assignment: CDR1 SGHDN and CDR2 FVKESK. This CDR3 has 16 amino acids. V trimming: 5 bases; J trimming: 5 bases; junction bases outside the gene matches: 8. The CDR3 coding sequence is TGTGCCAGCAGCTCCTTGGGACTAGCGGCTAACAATGAGCAGTTCTTC. Protein: CASSSLGLAANNEQFF.

At least ten counts were recorded for this clonotype. The chain is built from TRBV5-5 and TRBJ2-1, with D uncertain. Germline values: CDR1 SGHKS, CDR2 YYEKEE (reference sequence). The CDR3 is 13 residues long. Trimming stripped 0 bases from V and 5 bases from J, with 6 bases between. This CDR3 reads CASSLASHNEQFF. The CDR3 DNA follows: TGTGCCAGCAGCTTGGCCTCTCACAATGAGCAGTTCTTC.

This clonotype was found many times. The rearrangement uses TRBV12-3 or TRBV12-4 and TRBJ2-1; 13 bases agree with TRBD2. V gave up 5 bases and J gave up 9 bases; unmatched junction bases: 4. The length of the CDR3 is 14 residues. CDR3 in DNA: TGTGCCAGCAGTACACTAGCGGGAGGGGGTGAGCAGTTCTTC. Protein product: CASSTLAGGGEQFF.

This clonotype was seen ten or more times. The chain couples TRBV14 to TRBJ1-5; D not resolved. Between the trimmed V and J ends, which lost 0 bases and 4 bases, there was a span of 4 bases. Germline V gene sequence: CDR1 SGHDN, CDR2 FVKESK. This CDR3 comprises 13 residues. The CDR3 DNA reads as TGTGCCAGCAGCCAAGAGCTTAATCAGCCCCAGCATTTT. This sequence encodes CASSQELNQPQHF. Together with reference TRBV14 and TRBJ1-5, the CDR3 gives the full variable domain: EAGVTQFPSHSVIEKGQTVTLRCDPISGHDNLYWYRRVMGKEIKFLLHFVKESKQDESGMPNNRFLAERTGGTYSTLKVQPAELEDSGVYFCASSQELNQPQHFGDGTRLSIL.

The table lists this clonotype with a few counts. The rearrangement uses TRBV3-1 and TRBJ2-7; TRBD1 matches at 7 bases. Per the germline V gene, CDR1 is LGHDT and CDR2 is YNNKEL (reference sequence). This CDR3 is built from 16 residues. Trimming cost V 0 bases and J 6 bases; bases outside gene matches: 11. The DNA for the CDR3 is TGTGCCAGCAGCCAAGAGTTAGTCAGGGGGAGCGGCGAGCAGTACTTC. Translated, it gives CASSQELVRGSGEQYF.

This clonotype was counted only a few times. The chain joins TRBV20-1 to TRBJ2-4, with D maybe TRBD1 (6 bases). Trimming took off 1 base at V and 0 bases at J, with 16 bases between the two ends. Germline V gene sequence: CDR1 DFQATT, CDR2 SNEGSKA (reference sequence). This CDR3 contains 17 residues. The CDR3 reads CSARVLGQILAKNIQYF. The CDR3 DNA sequence: TGCAGTGCTAGAGTTCTCGGACAGATACTAGCCAAAAACATTCAGTACTTC.

There are a few counts of this clonotype. The rearrangement joins TRBV4-2 to TRBJ1-3; D unresolved. CDR1 and CDR2 (germline): LGHNA, YNFKEQ. V was cut by 1 base and J by 4 bases, with 17 bases left in between. The CDR3 is 17 residues long. The CDR3, as DNA: TGTGCCAGCAGCCAAGTTGTGGCGGGCCTGAAAGGAAACACCATATATTTT. This sequence encodes CASSQVVAGLKGNTIYF.

In its sample, this clonotype was seen a few times. The CDR3 here is CASSPTGGSNLYNEQFF. The DNA for the CDR3 is TGTGCCAGCAGCCCCACGGGCGGGAGTAACCTTTACAATGAGCAGTTCTTC. The rearrangement joins TRBV9 to TRBJ2-1; TRBD2 aligns across 7 bases. V shed 4 bases and J 4 bases; nucleotides not matched to a gene: 14. The CDR3 contains 17 residues. Germline lookup yields CDR1 SGDLS and CDR2 YYNGEE.

The rearrangement joins TRBV14 to TRBJ1-1; TRBD1 matches at 8 bases. The ends lost 3 bases at V and 5 bases at J; junction bases unmatched: 5. Germline V gene sequence: CDR1 SGHDN, CDR2 FVKESK. The CDR3 has 14 amino acids. CDR3 nucleotide sequence: TGTGCCAGCAGCCATAACAGGGGGGGGACTGAAGCTTTCTTT. This gives the protein CASSHNRGGTEAFF.

As to this clonotype: A much larger clone lies a single base off, so this may be a read error. The genes are TRBV20-1 and TRBJ2-7, with D possibly being TRBD1 or TRBD2 (5 bases each). CDR3 length: 13 residues. V lost 2 bases and J 2 bases, leaving 10 bases between the germline ends. Per germline, CDR1 DFQATT and CDR2 SNEGSKA (reference sequence). For the CDR3, the DNA is TGCAGTGCTAGACAGGGAGTTACCTACGAGCAGTACTTC. Protein sequence: CSARQGVTYEQYF.